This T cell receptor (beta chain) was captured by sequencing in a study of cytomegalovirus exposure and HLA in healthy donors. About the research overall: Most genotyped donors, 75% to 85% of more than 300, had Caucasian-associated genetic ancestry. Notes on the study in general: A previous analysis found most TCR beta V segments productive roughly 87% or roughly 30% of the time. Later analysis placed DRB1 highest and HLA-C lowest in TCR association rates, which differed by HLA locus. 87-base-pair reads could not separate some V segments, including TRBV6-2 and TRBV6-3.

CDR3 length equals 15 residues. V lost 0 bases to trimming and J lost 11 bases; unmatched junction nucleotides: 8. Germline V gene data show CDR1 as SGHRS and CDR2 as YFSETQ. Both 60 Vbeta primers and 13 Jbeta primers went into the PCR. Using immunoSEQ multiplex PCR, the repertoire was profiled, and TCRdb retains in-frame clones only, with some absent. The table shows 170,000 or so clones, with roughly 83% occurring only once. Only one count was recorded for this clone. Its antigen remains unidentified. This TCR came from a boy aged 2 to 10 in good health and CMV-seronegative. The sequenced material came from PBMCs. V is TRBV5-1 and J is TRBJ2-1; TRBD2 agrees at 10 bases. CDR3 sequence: CASSLAVLAGDQQFF. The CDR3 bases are TGCGCCAGCAGCTTGGCCGTCCTAGCGGGAGACCAGCAGTTCTTC. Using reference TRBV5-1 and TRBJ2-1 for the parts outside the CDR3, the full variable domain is KAGVTQTPRYLIKTRGQQVTLSCSPISGHRSVSWYQQTPGQGLQFLFEYFSETQRNKGNFPGRFSGRQFSNSRSEMNVSTLELGDSALYLCASSLAVLAGDQQFFGPGTRLTVL.